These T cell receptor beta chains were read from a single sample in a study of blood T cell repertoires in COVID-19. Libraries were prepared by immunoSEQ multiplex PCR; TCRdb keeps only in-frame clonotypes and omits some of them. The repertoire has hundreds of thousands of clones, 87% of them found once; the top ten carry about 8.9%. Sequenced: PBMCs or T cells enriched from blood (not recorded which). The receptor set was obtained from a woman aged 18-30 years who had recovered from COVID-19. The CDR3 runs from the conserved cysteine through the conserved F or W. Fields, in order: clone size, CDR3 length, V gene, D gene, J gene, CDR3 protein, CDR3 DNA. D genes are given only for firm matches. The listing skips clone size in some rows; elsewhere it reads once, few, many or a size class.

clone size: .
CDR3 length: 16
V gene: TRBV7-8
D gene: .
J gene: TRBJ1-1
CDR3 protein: CASSPSSGLMNTEAFF
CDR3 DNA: TGTGCCAGCAGCCCCTCGAGTGGGCTCATGAACACTGAAGCTTTCTTT

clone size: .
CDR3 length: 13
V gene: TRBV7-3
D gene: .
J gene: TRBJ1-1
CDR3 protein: CASSRQEDTEAFF
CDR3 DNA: TGTGCCAGCAGCCGACAGGAGGACACTGAAGCTTTCTTT

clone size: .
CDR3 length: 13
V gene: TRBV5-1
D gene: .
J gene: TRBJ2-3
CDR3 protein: CASSRGTSDTQYF
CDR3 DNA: TGCGCCAGCAGCCGGGGGACCTCAGATACGCAGTATTTT

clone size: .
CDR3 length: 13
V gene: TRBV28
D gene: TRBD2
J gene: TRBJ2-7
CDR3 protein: CASSLAGDYEQYF
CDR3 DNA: TGTGCCAGCAGTCTAGCGGGGGACTACGAGCAGTACTTC

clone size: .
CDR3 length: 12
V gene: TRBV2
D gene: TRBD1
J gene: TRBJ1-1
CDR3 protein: CASSGQGLEAFF
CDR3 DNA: TGTGCCAGCAGTGGACAGGGCTTAGAAGCTTTCTTT

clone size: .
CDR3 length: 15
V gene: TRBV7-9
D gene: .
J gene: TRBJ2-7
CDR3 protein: CASSSPIGLSYEQYF
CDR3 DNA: TGTGCCAGCAGCTCCCCTATCGGACTATCCTACGAGCAGTACTTC

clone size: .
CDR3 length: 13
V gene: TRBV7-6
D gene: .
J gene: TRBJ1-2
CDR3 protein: CASSLPNNYGYTF
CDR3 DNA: TGTGCCAGCAGCTTACCAAATAACTATGGCTACACCTTC

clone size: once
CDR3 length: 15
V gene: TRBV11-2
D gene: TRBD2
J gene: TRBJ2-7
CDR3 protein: CASSWTSGREYEQYF
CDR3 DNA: TGTGCCAGCAGCTGGACTAGCGGGAGAGAATACGAGCAGTACTTC

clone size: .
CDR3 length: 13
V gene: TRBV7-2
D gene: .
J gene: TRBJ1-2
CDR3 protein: CASSLGQYYGYTF
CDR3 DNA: TGTGCCAGCAGCTTAGGACAGTACTATGGCTACACCTTC

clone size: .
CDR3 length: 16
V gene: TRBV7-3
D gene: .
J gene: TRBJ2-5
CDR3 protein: CASSPGTSNRGETQYF
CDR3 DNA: TGTGCCAGCAGCCCAGGTACAAGCAACCGGGGAGAGACCCAGTACTTC

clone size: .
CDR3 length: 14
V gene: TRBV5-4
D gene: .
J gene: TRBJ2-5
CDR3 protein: CASSLGSVQETQYF
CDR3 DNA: TGTGCCAGCAGCTTGGGTTCAGTTCAAGAGACCCAGTACTTC

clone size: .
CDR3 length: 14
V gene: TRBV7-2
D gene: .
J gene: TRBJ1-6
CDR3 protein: CASSFNRAGSPLHF
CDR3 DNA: TGTGCCAGCAGCTTTAACAGGGCAGGTTCACCCCTCCACTTT

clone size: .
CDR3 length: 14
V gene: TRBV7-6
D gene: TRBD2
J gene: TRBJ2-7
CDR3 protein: CASSFQRGAYEQYF
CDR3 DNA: TGTGCCAGCAGCTTCCAGCGGGGTGCCTACGAGCAGTACTTC

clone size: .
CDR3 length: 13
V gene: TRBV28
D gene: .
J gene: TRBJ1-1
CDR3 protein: CASSLREDTEAFF
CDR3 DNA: TGTGCCAGCAGTTTAAGGGAGGACACTGAAGCTTTCTTT

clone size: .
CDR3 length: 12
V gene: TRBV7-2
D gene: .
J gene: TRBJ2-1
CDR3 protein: CASSVGNNEQFF
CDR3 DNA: TGTGCCAGCAGCGTCGGGAACAATGAGCAGTTCTTC

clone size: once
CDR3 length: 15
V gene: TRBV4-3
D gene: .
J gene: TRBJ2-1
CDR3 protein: CASSLKSLASGEQFF
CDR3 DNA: TGCGCCAGCAGCCTTAAATCACTGGCGAGCGGTGAGCAGTTCTTC

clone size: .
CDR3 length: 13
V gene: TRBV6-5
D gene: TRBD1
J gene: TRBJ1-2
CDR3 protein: CASSRTGSYGYTF
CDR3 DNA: TGTGCCAGCAGTCGGACAGGTTCTTATGGCTACACCTTC

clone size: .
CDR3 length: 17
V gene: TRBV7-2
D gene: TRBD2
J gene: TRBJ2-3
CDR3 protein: CASSLAGGNGFTDTQYF
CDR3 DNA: TGTGCCAGCAGCTTAGCGGGGGGGAACGGGTTCACAGATACGCAGTATTTT

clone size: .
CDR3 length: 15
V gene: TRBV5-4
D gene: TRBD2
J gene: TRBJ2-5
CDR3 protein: CASSSGTNGKETQYF
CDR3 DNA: TGTGCCAGCAGCTCAGGGACTAACGGGAAAGAGACCCAGTACTTC

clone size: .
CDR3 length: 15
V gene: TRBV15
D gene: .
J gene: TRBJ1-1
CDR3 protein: CATSRRSGGPGAAFF
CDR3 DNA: TGTGCCACCAGCAGGAGATCGGGGGGGCCCGGTGCGGCTTTCTTT

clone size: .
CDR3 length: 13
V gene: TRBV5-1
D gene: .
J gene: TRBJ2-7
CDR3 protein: CASRQESSYEQYF
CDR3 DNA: TGCGCCAGCAGACAGGAGAGCTCCTACGAGCAGTACTTC

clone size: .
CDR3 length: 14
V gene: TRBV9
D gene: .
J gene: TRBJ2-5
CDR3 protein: CASSVAGDQETQYF
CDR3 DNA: TGTGCCAGCAGCGTAGCAGGGGACCAAGAGACCCAGTACTTC

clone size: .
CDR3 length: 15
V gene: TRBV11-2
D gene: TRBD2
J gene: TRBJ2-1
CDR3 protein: CASRGLAGGPGEQFF
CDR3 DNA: TGTGCCAGCAGGGGACTAGCGGGAGGTCCGGGAGAGCAGTTCTTC

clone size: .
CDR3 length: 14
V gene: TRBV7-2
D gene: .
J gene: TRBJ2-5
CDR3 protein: CASSLGPEQETQYF
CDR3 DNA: TGTGCCAGCAGCTTAGGCCCAGAACAAGAGACCCAGTACTTC

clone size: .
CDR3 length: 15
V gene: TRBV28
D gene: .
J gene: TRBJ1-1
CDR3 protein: CASRKQTGHRSEAFF
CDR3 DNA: TGTGCCAGCAGAAAACAAACGGGACATCGGAGTGAAGCTTTCTTT

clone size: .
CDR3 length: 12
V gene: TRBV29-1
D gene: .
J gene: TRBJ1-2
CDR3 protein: CSVVRLIYGYTF
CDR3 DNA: TGCAGCGTTGTTAGACTGATCTATGGCTACACCTTC

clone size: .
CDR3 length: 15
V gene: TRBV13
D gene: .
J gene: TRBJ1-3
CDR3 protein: CASSSGGALGNTIYF
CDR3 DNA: TGTGCCAGCAGTTCCGGGGGAGCCTTGGGAAACACCATATATTTT

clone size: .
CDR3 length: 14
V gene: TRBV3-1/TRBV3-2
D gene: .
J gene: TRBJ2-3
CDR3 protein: CASSHREGTDTQYF
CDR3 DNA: TGTGCCAGCAGCCACAGGGAAGGCACAGATACGCAGTATTTT

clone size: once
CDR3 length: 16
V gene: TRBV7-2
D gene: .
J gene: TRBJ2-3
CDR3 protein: CASSLRGGPAGDTQYF
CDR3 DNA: TGTGCCAGCAGCTTAAGGGGGGGGCCAGCGGGAGATACGCAGTATTTT